Included here is one T cell receptor (beta chain) sequence, with context. Its target antigen remains unknown. Base-call qualities are not available, and no considerably larger clone is one nucleotide away. This sample stems from a study of cytomegalovirus exposure and HLA in healthy donors (dated by TCRdb to about 2017). About the investigation overall: According to an earlier analysis of 587 of the donors, about 179 million T cells yielded 120 million or so unique TCR beta sequences and around 300 Gb of sequence data. An early release covering around 630 HLA-typed donors comprised about 320 gigabases of sequencing data and tens of millions of unique TCR sequences. Among the approximately 400 genotyped donors, approximately 76% belonged to the genetic ancestry cluster associated with self-reported Caucasian donors. The study was designed to test whether signatures of past pathogen exposure could be identified by cataloging public T cell receptors. Using immunosequencing, the study profiled T cell repertoires from 666 subjects and related those repertoires to cytomegalovirus serostatus. A separate validation cohort of roughly 110 different subjects was used in addition to the roughly 620-subject first cohort. To predict cytomegalovirus infection status, the study brought together high-throughput TCR immunosequencing, statistical association of individual TCRs with disease status, and machine learning. To study patterns of TCR occurrence, a later analysis re-analyzed previously published TCR beta repertoires from just over 650 donors and added high-resolution HLA genotyping. The later analysis used no new phenotypic data to find candidate immune exposures, relying instead on TCR beta sequences and their occurrence across donors. An earlier analysis of 587 of the donors used high-throughput TCR beta sequencing to judge whether each TCR beta V gene segment behaved as functional or pseudogenic. Alongside the repertoire data, information on donor age, sex, ethnicity and CMV serostatus was compiled. Genome-wide SNP genotypes for about three fifths of the roughly 670 donors were used in a later genetic analysis, which treated that subset as a discovery cohort. All discovery cohort repertoires had been generated on a single sequencing platform. Both class I and class II loci were covered by HLA typing, at four-digit resolution. Typing coverage varied by locus: about 629-630 donors for A, B, C, DRB1 and DQB1; some 520 for DQA1; over 600 for DPA1; more than 450 for DPB1. Several DR-DQ haplotypes were treated as single units for association and clustering because of strong linkage in the cohort. Among 398 genotyped donors of the cohort, an average of about 240,000 unique TCR beta nucleotide sequences were sequenced per donor, roughly 18% of them non-productive. The paper as a whole reports these results and caveats: The authors suggested that the approach could potentially be extended to other disease states and immunological phenotypes. In a later analysis, several top co-occurrence clusters were reported to appear linked to parvovirus B19, influenza, CMV and Epstein-Barr virus. Correlated functional status among segregating V segments might reflect linkage disequilibrium, but an unknown experimental factor could not be ruled out. In a later analysis, TCR association rates were found to vary across HLA loci, with the most associated TCRs seen for DRB1 alleles and the fewest for HLA-C alleles. CMV serostatus was the only immune exposure information available for the cohort. A further reported finding was that TCR beta sequences accurately predicted the HLA-A and HLA-B alleles for most subjects in the first cohort. A total of some 180 TCR beta chains were listed by the study as associated with cytomegalovirus. The presence/absence analyses assumed that sequencing depth was roughly uniform across donors, and that assumption may not be true. Only TCR beta chains were sequenced in this cohort, and the absence of alpha or paired-chain data limited detectable features. The classifier was reported to diagnose cytomegalovirus status with high specificity and sensitivity in both the original and validation cohorts. A few of the identified cytomegalovirus-associated TCR beta chains were confirmed in vitro to be specific for cytomegalovirus antigens. Because counts were too low, seventeen rarely observed V segments, including chromosome 9 orphons, were excluded from the earlier analysis of 587 of the donors. Broadly in line with IMGT annotations, most TCR beta V segments showed up in productive rearrangements about 87% or about 30% of the time in an earlier analysis of several hundred of the donors. In a later genetic analysis, fewer N-insertions in productive TCRs were reported among donors in an Asian-associated ancestry cluster than the roughly 640-donor mean. A later analysis found that most CMV-associated TCR beta chains appeared HLA-restricted, with HLA associations seemingly driven largely by CMV exposure. Because some donors lacked HLA typing at each locus, the association tests relied only on the typed subset. Assigning TCR associations to individual alleles was difficult when HLA alleles, especially DR and DQ, strongly co-occurred. In a later genetic analysis, a missense DCLRE1C variant was associated with V-gene and J-gene trimming of TCR beta chains, and the association was replicated in an independent cohort. Compared with equally common non-associated chains, HLA-associated TCR beta chains in a later analysis were more clonally expanded and had lower generation probabilities. Some IMGT-functional V segments, including TRBV6-2 and TRBV6-3, could not be distinguished by the 87-base-pair reads and were therefore excluded. At a false discovery rate of 0.05, a later analysis linked 16,951 TCR beta sequences to specific HLA alleles. The sequencing pipeline was judged likely to have produced a cluster of highly shared sequence variants as a technical artifact. While some public TCRs were present in many individuals, most TCR sequences turned up only very rarely across donors.

Taken from the germline V gene, the CDR1 and CDR2 loops are SGHRS and YFSETQ. Trimming removed 2 bases from V and 6 bases from J; the gene matches leave 5 bases unexplained. Spanning cysteine to phenylalanine, the CDR3 consists of 17 amino acids. The sequence is cut down to CDR3 DNA, 51 bases in frame from base 1. Library generation was performed with the immunoSEQ multiplex PCR assay. For the multiplex PCR, a mixture combining 60 forward primers for TCR Vbeta segments and 13 reverse primers for TCR Jbeta segments was used. Amplification of the CDR3 region of rearranged TCR beta genes was performed with a multiplex PCR assay on genomic DNA. Amplified TCR beta libraries were sequenced as 87-base-pair reads on the Illumina HiSeq System. The study's own analysis went as follows. Across the roughly 600 repertoires, a later analysis counted 78 million or so unique TCR beta chains, roughly 11 million of which were shared by at least two donors. Raw reads were error-corrected and collapsed into unique sequences with a nearest-neighbor algorithm that merged closely related sequences to remove PCR and sequencing errors. CDR3 sequences were aligned to IMGT reference sequences to assign V, D and J gene segments. For a sequence to be retained, a match of at least six nucleotides to both a V gene segment and a J gene segment was required. Rearrangements were called productive when the CDR3 lacked stop codons and stayed in frame with V and J; all others were non-productive. CDR3 was defined by IMGT convention, running from the second conserved V-encoded cysteine to the conserved J-encoded phenylalanine. In an earlier analysis of 550 to 650 of the donors, sequences lacking an unambiguous match to a single V gene segment were excluded. An earlier analysis of 550 to 650 of the donors classified V segments as functional when productive rearrangements were above 56.7% and as segregating when the standard deviation between donors was above 5%. A statistical classification framework was built for diagnosing cytomegalovirus status from the catalog of TCR beta chain sequences. In a later analysis, V and J genes were assigned by comparing TCR nucleotide sequences against IMGT/GENE-DB human TR gene sequences. Using the TCRdist pipeline, a later analysis assigned CDR3 sequences along with most-parsimonious VDJ recombination scenarios. In a later analysis, each TCR beta chain was defined by its CDR3 amino acid sequence together with its V-gene family, and reads lacking a unique V-gene family were excluded. In a later analysis, nearly 600 highly shared, low-generation-probability nucleotide sequences were removed to address suspected cross-contamination and a sequencing artifact. In a later analysis, a clonal expansion index was calculated for each public chain from normalized within-repertoire ranks of inferred template counts. In a later analysis, generation probabilities were computed with a VDJ recombination model fitted to out-of-frame rearrangements, and the resulting probabilities were checked against IGoR. Hypergeometric tests were used in a later analysis to score TCR-TCR, TCR-HLA and TCR-CMV co-occurrence, with a repertoire-size bias correction applied to the TCR pairs. A later analysis estimated false discovery rates by permuting HLA or CMV assignments 20 times. In a later analysis, co-occurring TCRs were grouped using DBSCAN, and TCRdist sequence similarity was added for clustering within HLA-allele-positive subsets. Repertoires with fewer than 30,000 or more than 120,000 public chains, plus five repertoires with anomalous nucleotide sharing, were excluded from co-occurrence clustering. The source is immuneACCESS, and TCRdb retained only in-frame sequences with V and J called. Part of the clones is not carried over; for the studies checked, unresolved V genes explain less than half of this, and the remainder is unexplained. V, J and clone size are those of that table, while D and trimming were read from the DNA. This sample is represented by under 150,000 clones; approximately 70% of them were singletons. The top ten hold under 3% of the sample.

In total, more than 500 healthy bone marrow donors made up the cohort. Cohort members were all nominally healthy when sampled, although unrecorded immune exposures were likely present. The donor was CMV seropositive and belonged to the group of around 300 seropositive cohort members. Every donor gave a peripheral blood sample, and the peripheral blood mononuclear cells from that sample were used for TCR beta sequencing. The Qiagen DNeasy Blood Extraction Kit was used to extract genomic DNA from the blood cell samples. This clonotype originated in a woman in her fifties or sixties in good health and CMV-seropositive. The sample was PBMCs. The chain is assembled from TRBV5-1 and TRBJ2-1; 16 junctional bases match TRBD2. The DNA is TGCGCCAGCAGCTTACCGGGACTAGCGGGGGGGAGCAATGAGCAGTTCTTC. Its protein reads: CASSLPGLAGGSNEQFF. Beyond the CDR3, the reference TRBV5-1 and TRBJ2-1 genes provide the residues; the full variable domain reads: KAGVTQTPRYLIKTRGQQVTLSCSPISGHRSVSWYQQTPGQGLQFLFEYFSETQRNKGNFPGRFSGRQFSNSRSEMNVSTLELGDSALYLCASSLPGLAGGSNEQFFGPGTRLTVL.